Sequencing of this TCR beta chain was carried out in a study of graft-versus-host responses after intestinal transplantation. Some clones are missing from TCRdb's copy, which holds only in-frame ones; the method was immunoSEQ multiplex PCR. The table shows more than 85,000 clones, with 80% to 95% occurring only once. The germline V gene has CDR1 MGHDK and CDR2 SYGVNS. V lost 2 bases and J lost 4; bases outside the gene matches: 7. This CDR3 is 15 amino acids long. This clone was found a few times. The target antigen is unknown. The chain couples TRBV25-1 to TRBJ2-7, with TRBD1 matching 8 bases. The receptor comes from a human donor who was the organ donor for an intestinal transplant. Source: unstimulated CD8+ T cells sorted from spleen or lymph node cells, taken before transplant. The CDR3 protein is CASSEPDRGSYEQYF. The DNA for the CDR3 is TGTGCCAGCAGTGAACCCGACAGGGGTTCGTACGAGCAGTACTTC.